This record concerns one TCR beta chain sequence. Its antigen remains unidentified. Trimming took 4 bases from V and 5 from J, leaving 21 bases between them. The germline CDR1 and CDR2 sequences are SGHDT and YYEEEE. The CDR3 loop spans 16 amino acids. This sample stems from a study of cytomegalovirus exposure and HLA in healthy donors. Turning to the study itself: Clustering assigned 70% to 90% of the approximately 400 genotyped donors to the Caucasian-associated ancestry cluster. Study observations and caveats: The authors later found HLA-associated TCR beta chains more clonally expanded than equally common others.

The primer mix had 60 Vbeta and 13 Jbeta primers. Profiling relied on immunoSEQ multiplex PCR, and the TCRdb table lists in-frame clones only, not all of them. This sample's table has tens of thousands of clones. This TCR was recovered from a woman aged 55-70 years in good health and CMV-seronegative. This chain connects TRBV5-6 to TRBJ1-2; perhaps TRBD1 as D (6 bases). Material for sequencing was PBMCs. The CDR3: CASSVRLGLQGYGYTF. CDR3 nucleotides: TGTGCCAGCAGCGTAAGATTGGGATTACAGGGATATGGCTACACCTTC.